This TCR beta chain originates from a study of Ad26.COV2.S vaccination and SARS-CoV-2 variants. Background on the study: Enrolled in COV1001, the donor was in the Ad26.COV2.S trial arm, which received the vaccine. Whole-study results and caveats: Placebo and vaccine recipients had non-spike TCR breadth that was similar. Participants in the vaccine arm had higher spike-specific TCR breadth; placebo recipients had lower.

Points on this clone: Its antigen remains unidentified.

Trimming left V 6 bases short and J 4 bases short, with 15 bases between. This CDR3 contains 14 residues. Germline V lookup: CDR1 MNHEY, CDR2 SVGAGI. Treatment indicated: roughly 18 received Ad26.COV2.S at low or high dose, single or two shots; about five received placebo; per-sample allocation not given. Collection of the samples took place on day 63 after the first injection of vaccine or placebo. An adult donor aged 18-55 years was enrolled in Boston. Some clones are missing from TCRdb's copy, which holds only in-frame ones; the method was immunoSEQ multiplex PCR. The sample carries roughly 350,000 clones, around 90% recorded once.

The sequenced sample was peripheral blood, obtained in a trial of Ad26.COV2.S vaccine versus placebo. The chain joins TRBV6-5 to TRBJ1-2; no clear D gene. This clonotype was obtained from a person aged 18-60 years who received the Ad26.COV2.S COVID-19 vaccine or a placebo. CDR3 sequence reads: CASRAPGAFYGYTF. The CDR3 bases are TGTGCCAGCAGGGCCCCGGGAGCCTTCTATGGCTACACCTTC.